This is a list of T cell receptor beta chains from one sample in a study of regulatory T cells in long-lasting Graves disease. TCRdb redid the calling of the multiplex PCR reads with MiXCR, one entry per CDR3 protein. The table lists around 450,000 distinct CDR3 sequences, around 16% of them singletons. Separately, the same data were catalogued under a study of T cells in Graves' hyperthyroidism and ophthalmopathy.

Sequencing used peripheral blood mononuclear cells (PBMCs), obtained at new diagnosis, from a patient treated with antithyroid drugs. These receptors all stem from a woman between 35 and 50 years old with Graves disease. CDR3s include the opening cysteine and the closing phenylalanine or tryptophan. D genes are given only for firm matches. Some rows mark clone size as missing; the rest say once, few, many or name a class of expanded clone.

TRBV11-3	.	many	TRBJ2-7	CASSLETVSYEQYF	TGTGCCAGCAGCTTAGAGACAGTCTCCTACGAGCAGTACTTC
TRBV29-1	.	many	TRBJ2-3	CSVEARTQTTDTQYF	TGCAGCGTTGAGGCCCGGACACAGACCACAGATACGCAGTATTTT
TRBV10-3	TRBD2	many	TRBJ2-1	CAISESGLAGREQFF	TGTGCCATCAGTGAGTCGGGACTAGCGGGGCGGGAGCAGTTCTTC
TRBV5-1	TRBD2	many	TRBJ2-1	CASSLGLAGGLKNEQFF	TGCGCCAGCAGCTTGGGACTAGCGGGAGGTTTGAAGAATGAGCAGTTCTTC
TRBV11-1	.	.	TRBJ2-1	CASSLDVSLPYNEQFF	TGTGCCAGCAGCTTAGACGTGTCCTTACCCTACAATGAGCAGTTCTTC
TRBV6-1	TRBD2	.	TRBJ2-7	CASSKRLAGGPLYEQYF	TGTGCCAGCAGTAAAAGACTAGCGGGAGGCCCCCTATACGAGCAGTACTTC
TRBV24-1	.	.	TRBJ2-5	CATSDSGRGKETQYF	TGTGCCACCAGTGATTCTGGCAGGGGTAAAGAGACCCAGTACTTC
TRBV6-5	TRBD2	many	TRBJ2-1	CASSYSTSVEQFF	TGTGCCAGCAGTTACTCGACTAGCGTTGAGCAGTTCTTC
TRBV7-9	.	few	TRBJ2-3	CASSPYSSPDTQYF	TGTGCCAGCAGCCCTTATTCCTCACCAGATACGCAGTATTTT
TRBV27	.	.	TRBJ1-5	CASSPLPSGLSNQPQHF	TGTGCCAGCAGCCCTCTTCCGTCGGGGCTCAGCAATCAGCCCCAGCATTTT
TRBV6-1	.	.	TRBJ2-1	CASSRLRDEQFF	TGTGCCAGCAGTCGACTCAGGGATGAGCAGTTCTTC
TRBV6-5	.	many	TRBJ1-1	CASSYRPTNTEAFF	TGTGCCAGCAGTTATAGGCCAACGAACACTGAAGCTTTCTTT
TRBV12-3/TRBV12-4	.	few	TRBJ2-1	CASSYTVVRGDEQFF	TGTGCCAGCAGCTATACGGTCGTTCGCGGGGATGAGCAGTTCTTC
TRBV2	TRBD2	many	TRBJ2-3	CASMAGVSTDTQYF	TGTGCCAGCATGGCGGGGGTTTCTACAGATACGCAGTATTTT
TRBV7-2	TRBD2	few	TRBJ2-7	CASSLVGLAGSEQYF	TGTGCCAGCAGCTTAGTGGGACTAGCGGGAAGCGAGCAGTACTTC
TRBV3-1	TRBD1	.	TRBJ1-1	CASSQDWDRGEAFF	TGTGCCAGCAGCCAAGATTGGGACAGGGGGGAAGCTTTCTTT
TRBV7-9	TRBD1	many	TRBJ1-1	CASSRTGVGTEAFF	TGTGCCAGCAGCCGGACAGGGGTCGGGACTGAAGCTTTCTTT
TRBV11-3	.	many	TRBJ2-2	CASSLGGALNTGELFF	TGTGCCAGCAGCTTAGGTGGCGCCCTGAACACCGGGGAGCTGTTTTTT
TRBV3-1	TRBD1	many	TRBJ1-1	CASSAGTGEDTEAFF	TGTGCCAGCAGCGCAGGGACAGGGGAGGACACTGAAGCTTTCTTT
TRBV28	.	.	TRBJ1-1	CASSTGTEDTEAFF	TGTGCCAGCAGTACCGGGACCGAGGACACTGAAGCTTTCTTT
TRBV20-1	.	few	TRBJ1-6	CSARGGMSNSPLHF	TGCAGTGCTAGAGGGGGCATGAGTAATTCACCCCTCCACTTT
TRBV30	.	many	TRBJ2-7	CAWSHGLYEQYF	TGTGCCTGGAGTCACGGACTTTACGAGCAGTACTTC
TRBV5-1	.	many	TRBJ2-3	CASSLEVQDTDTQYF	TGCGCCAGCAGCTTGGAAGTACAGGACACAGATACGCAGTATTTT
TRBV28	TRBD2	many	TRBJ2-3	CASTLTSTTDTQYF	TGTGCCAGCACCTTGACTAGCACCACAGATACGCAGTATTTT
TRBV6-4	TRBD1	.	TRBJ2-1	CASSMDRDNEQFF	TGTGCCAGCAGCATGGACAGGGACAATGAGCAGTTCTTC
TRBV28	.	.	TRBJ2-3	CASSKTSSTDTQYF	TGTGCCAGCAGCAAAACTAGTTCCACAGATACGCAGTATTTT
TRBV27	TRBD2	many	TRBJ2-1	CASSLVPGGPNEQFF	TGTGCCAGCAGTTTAGTACCGGGAGGGCCCAATGAGCAGTTCTTC
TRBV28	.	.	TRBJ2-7	CASSLPANSYEQYF	TGTGCCAGCAGTTTACCGGCAAACTCCTACGAGCAGTACTTC
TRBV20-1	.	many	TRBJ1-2	CSAEDAVANYGYTF	TGCAGTGCCGAGGATGCGGTAGCTAACTATGGCTACACCTTC
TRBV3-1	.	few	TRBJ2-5	CASSQDSGTGETQYF	TGTGCCAGCAGCCAAGACTCGGGGACTGGAGAGACCCAGTACTTC
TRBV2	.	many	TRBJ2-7	CASRMDTYEQYF	TGTGCCAGCAGGATGGACACCTACGAGCAGTACTTC
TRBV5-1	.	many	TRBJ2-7	CASSLGGTGYEQYF	TGCGCCAGCAGCTTAGGTGGGACCGGGTACGAGCAGTACTTC
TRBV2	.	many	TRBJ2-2	CASSPGYSGELFF	TGTGCCAGCAGTCCGGGCTACTCCGGGGAGCTGTTTTTT
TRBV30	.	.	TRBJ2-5	CAWSGKTETQYF	TGTGCCTGGAGTGGCAAGACAGAGACCCAGTACTTC